This TCR beta chain was sequenced for a study of blood T cell repertoires in COVID-19. About the study: Researchers got acute and convalescent COVID-19 samples from the United States, Italy and Spain. Sample material is recorded as cDNA or gDNA derived from T cells, B-cell-depleted T cells, or PBMCs.

The CDR3 sequence is 15 residues long. Germline CDR1 reads KGHSH; CDR2 reads LQKENI. J lost 5 bases, V lost 4 bases, and 6 bases had no gene match. In the source study's methods: Using reference gene primer amplification, nucleated cell counts were estimated. Some clones are missing from TCRdb's copy, which holds only in-frame ones; the method was immunoSEQ multiplex PCR. That table gives V, J and clone size, and the DNA gave D and trimming. This sample has about 180,000 clones; about 87% occur once, and the top ten carry just under 2.5%. This receptor was obtained from a man between 40 and 49 years old with active or convalescent COVID-19. Sequencing was carried out using peripheral blood. The rearrangement joins TRBV18 to TRBJ1-5; TRBD1 matches 9 bases. The CDR3 DNA follows: TGTGCCAGCTCACGGGGGGGACAGGGCGATCAGCCCCAGCATTTT. It yields the protein CASSRGGQGDQPQHF.